The next 4 T cell receptor beta chains were all read from a single sample in a study of immune evolution from preneoplasia to lung adenocarcinoma. Clones were read by immunoSEQ multiplex PCR, and TCRdb kept only the in-frame ones, dropping some. The table records 4,000 to 6,000 clones, more than 60% of them present only once. Sequenced: FFPE minimally invasive lung adenocarcinoma tissue. These receptors originate from a person between 45 and 75 years old with lung adenocarcinoma.

This clone turned up a few times. The rearrangement links TRBV2 to TRBJ1-6, with TRBD1 matching over 8 bases. This CDR3 is built from 15 residues. Germline V gene sequence: CDR1 SNHLY, CDR2 FYNNEI. Unmatched junction bases numbered 6, after V lost 2 bases and J lost 9 bases. The CDR3 is CASSEIRTGGSPLHF. CDR3 DNA sequence: TGTGCCAGCAGTGAAATCAGAACAGGGGGTTCACCCCTCCACTTT.

This sequence joins TRBV5-1 and TRBJ2-7; perhaps D is TRBD1 or TRBD2 (5 bases each). In germline, CDR1 is SGHRS, CDR2 YFSETQ. The CDR3 sequence is 14 residues long. Trimming stripped 4 bases from V and 4 bases from J, with 15 bases between. CDR3 sequence (DNA): TGCGCCAGCAGCACCGGGACCCTTCAATACGAGCAGTACTTC. Its protein is CASSTGTLQYEQYF.

The rearrangement joins TRBV19 to TRBJ1-1; D is ambiguous. Germline lookup yields CDR1 LNHDA and CDR2 SQIVND (reference sequence). This CDR3 region has 15 residues. Trimming took 6 bases from V and 1 from J, leaving 15 bases between them. DNA for the CDR3: TGTGCCAGTAGGGATAGCGTACACCGGAACACTGAAGCTTTCTTT. Protein sequence: CASRDSVHRNTEAFF.

The chain joins TRBV6-6 to TRBJ1-1; 7 bases match TRBD1. The V segment lost 6 bases and the J segment 0 bases; nucleotides outside the gene matches: 10. The CDR3 length is 16 residues. In germline, CDR1 is MNHNY, CDR2 SVGAGI (reference sequence). DNA of the CDR3: TGTGCCAGCAGAGATCGACAGGGCCAACTGAACACTGAAGCTTTCTTT. Residues: CASRDRQGQLNTEAFF.